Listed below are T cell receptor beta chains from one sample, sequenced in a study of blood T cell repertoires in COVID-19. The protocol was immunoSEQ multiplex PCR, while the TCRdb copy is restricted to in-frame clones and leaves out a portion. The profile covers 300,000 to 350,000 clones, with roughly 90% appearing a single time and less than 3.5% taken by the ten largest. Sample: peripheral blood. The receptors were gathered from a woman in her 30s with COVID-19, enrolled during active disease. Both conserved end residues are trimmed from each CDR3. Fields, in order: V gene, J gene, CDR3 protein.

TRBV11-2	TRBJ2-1	ASTTGTSGSSYNEQF
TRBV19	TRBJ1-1	ASTLQTGANTEAF
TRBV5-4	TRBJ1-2	ASSAGIYGYT
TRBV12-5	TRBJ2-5	ASGLAAGGLPYQETQY
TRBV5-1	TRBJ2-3	ASSLQLSSTDTQY
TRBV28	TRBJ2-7	ASSPARPYEQY
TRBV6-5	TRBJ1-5	ASGGDQGEPQH
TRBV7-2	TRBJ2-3	ASSGLAGGSDTQY
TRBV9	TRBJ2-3	ASSALAGGRTDTQY
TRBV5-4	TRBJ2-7	ASSQGGSMLAVYEQY
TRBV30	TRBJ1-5	AWSVSRQGNQPQH
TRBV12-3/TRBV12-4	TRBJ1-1	ASSHTSGSEAF
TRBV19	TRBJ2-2	ASNSGPNTGELF
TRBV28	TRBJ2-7	ASSLYRGLEQY
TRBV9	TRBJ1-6	ASSAQGGSPLH
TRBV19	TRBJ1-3	ASSPRQADSGNTIY
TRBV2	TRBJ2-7	ASSAETGGINEQY
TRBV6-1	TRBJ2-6	ASSEAAGSGANVLT
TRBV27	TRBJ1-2	ASSLRAMGLYGYT
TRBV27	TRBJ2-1	ASSLLPSGRLGRGDEQF
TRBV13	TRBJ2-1	ASSSAGTNSYNEQF
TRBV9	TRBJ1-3	ASSGIQVGSGNTIY
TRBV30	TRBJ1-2	AFGHHYGYT
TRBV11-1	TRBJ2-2	ASSLAFGVRLPAGELF